This T cell receptor (beta chain) is drawn from a study of early T cells in non-severe SARS-CoV-2 infection listed by TCRdb under 2021. In the study overall: TCR sequencing used bulk RNA from unsorted whole blood, so alpha and beta chains could not be paired.

The research as a whole found: VDJdb matching was skewed toward anti-spike CD8 responses and likely underestimated virus-specific expansions by missing private and CD4 specificities.

A case-control design nested within a healthcare worker cohort in London, UK, was used, with weekly nasopharyngeal swab PCR tests and blood sampling performed. Healthcare workers were recruited between 23 and 31 March 2020, during the week of the UK lockdown, and were followed weekly for up to roughly 16 weeks. Preparation of the library involved 5' RACE. The sequencer listed for this sample is NextSeq 500. To correct for sequencing error and PCR bias, the TCR library protocol tagged individual cDNA molecules with unique molecular identifiers. TCR alpha and beta chains were both sequenced, and the abundances of alpha and beta sequences in each sample were closely correlated with each other. Per the source publication's procedure: Decombinator V4 was used to annotate the V gene, J gene and CDR3 of the TCR sequences. TCRs were defined as expanded if a significant change between any two time points was detected under a Poisson model with p below 0.0001. Abundances of TCRs were expressed as counts per million after normalisation to the total number of TCRs sequenced in each sample. TRAV1-2 paired with TRAJ12, TRAJ20 or TRAJ33 defined MAIT TCRs, while TRAV10 paired with TRAJ18 defined iNKT TCRs. VDJdb, accessed 1 November 2021, was searched for CMV, EBV and SARS-CoV-2 annotated TCRs, with TCRs annotated for multiple antigens excluded. TCRdb trimmed the raw reads at Q25, called clones with MiXCR and kept productive beta chains. Rows with a matching CDR3 protein are joined into one entry that keeps the most common DNA and genes. TCRdb's processing, not the authors' own work, is the source of the V and J calls. Within this sample are about 29,000 distinct CDR3 sequences, with more than 3.5% of them counted one time only. Less than 7.5% of the sample belongs to the ten largest clones.

The germline V gene supplies CDR1 MRHNA and CDR2 SNTAGT. Spanning cysteine to phenylalanine, the CDR3 consists of 13 amino acids. The sequence is cut down to CDR3 DNA, 39 bases in frame from base 1. V loses 3 bases, J loses 1 base, and the germline ends lie 4 bases apart. This clonotype was counted ten times or more. Its antigen is currently not known. No qualities accompany the bases; no much larger clone lies one base away. The TCR was taken from an adult who was a healthcare worker with PCR-confirmed SARS-CoV-2 infection or an uninfected control (not recorded which). The chain is assembled from TRBV6-4 and TRBJ1-5, with the identity of the D gene unclear. The source material was whole blood. Here is the DNA: TGTGCCAGCAGTGATGGAAGCAATCAGCCCCAGCATTTT. It is translated as CASSDGSNQPQHF.